The 25 T cell receptor beta chains below come from one sample, sequenced in a study of cytomegalovirus exposure and HLA in healthy donors. Amplification used 60 Vbeta primers and 13 Jbeta primers. TCRdb's copy holds only in-frame clones and misses some; the assay was immunoSEQ multiplex PCR. The sample shows about 160,000 clones, roughly four fifths of them seen only once. The source material was PBMCs. These receptors were taken from a woman between 40 and 55 years old in good health and CMV-seronegative.

The rearrangement links TRBV27 to TRBJ1-2; D might be TRBD1 (5 bases). V was cut by 6 bases and J by 8 bases, with 25 bases left in between. From germline, CDR1 is MNHEY and CDR2 SMNVEV (reference sequence). The CDR3 runs to 16 residues. CDR3 residues: CASSPLWGSSGGGYTF. For the CDR3, the DNA is TGTGCCAGCAGCCCCTTGTGGGGCAGCTCCGGGGGGGGCTACACCTTC.

V gene TRBV27 combines with J gene TRBJ2-6, with D tentatively TRBD1 (5 bases). The V gene lost 1 base and the J gene lost 0 bases, with 7 bases spanning the gap. The CDR3 covers 16 residues. CDR1 and CDR2 from the germline V gene are MNHEY and SMNVEV (reference sequence). The CDR3 sequence: CASSLFGASGANVLTF. Written as DNA, the CDR3 is TGTGCCAGCAGTTTATTTGGGGCCTCTGGGGCCAACGTCCTGACTTTC.

This chain links TRBV5-1 with TRBJ2-2, with TRBD2 matching over 7 bases. This CDR3 has 16 residues. Looked up from germline, CDR1 is SGHRS and CDR2 is YFSETQ. V dropped 4 bases and J dropped 7; count of bases not matched to a gene: 13. The CDR3 DNA reads TGCGCCAGCAGCGTCCGGGAACTAGCGACCGGCGGGGAGCTGTTTTTT. Residues: CASSVRELATGGELFF. Looking up the rest from reference TRBV5-1 and TRBJ2-2 gives the full variable domain: KAGVTQTPRYLIKTRGQQVTLSCSPISGHRSVSWYQQTPGQGLQFLFEYFSETQRNKGNFPGRFSGRQFSNSRSEMNVSTLELGDSALYLCASSVRELATGGELFFGEGSRLTVL.

This clone was seen a handful of times. V usage is TRBV9 and J usage is TRBJ2-1; D might be TRBD2 (5 bases). Germline-derived CDR1 and CDR2 are SGDLS and YYNGEE. CDR3 length: 15 amino acids. Trimming pared 4 bases from V and 5 bases from J, leaving 16 bases between. CDR3 coding DNA: TGTGCCAGCAGCCCCGCATCAGGACTCAACAATGAGCAGTTCTTC. It specifies CASSPASGLNNEQFF.

This clone was detected only once. The chain recombines TRBV6-1 with TRBJ1-1; D remains unclear. This CDR3 spans 12 amino acids. The V gene's germline CDR1 is MNHNS and CDR2 SASEGT. Trimming cost V 7 bases and J 5 bases, with 11 bases left between them. The CDR3 nucleotides are TGTGCCAGCAAGACTGGGTCGACTGAAGCTTTCTTT. It encodes CASKTGSTEAFF.

The table lists this clone with a few counts. The rearrangement links TRBV15 to TRBJ2-7; a possible D gene is TRBD2 (5 bases). The CDR3 sequence is 13 residues long. The V gene lost 0 bases and the J gene lost 6 bases, with 9 bases spanning the gap. Germline V gene sequence: CDR1 LNHNV, CDR2 YYDKDF (reference sequence). CDR3 sequence (DNA): TGTGCCACCAGCAGAGATCGGGATGCCGAGCAGTACTTC. Translation: CATSRDRDAEQYF.

This clone was seen just once. The chain carries TRBV9 and TRBJ2-1; D is perhaps TRBD2 (6 bases). This CDR3 spans 17 amino acids. V was shortened by 4 bases and J by 0 bases, with 17 bases between the two germline ends. Germline CDR1 reads SGDLS; CDR2 reads YYNGEE. The CDR3 DNA follows: TGTGCCAGCAGCCCCCCCGGAGGGATTAGCTCCTACAATGAGCAGTTCTTC. It specifies CASSPPGGISSYNEQFF.

The CDR3 is CASSLDRESYEQYF. In nucleotides, the CDR3 is TGCGCCAGCAGCTTGGACAGGGAGTCCTACGAGCAGTACTTC. The V call is TRBV5-1, the J call TRBJ2-5; D perhaps matches TRBD1 (6 bases). The J call is in doubt because the DNA end fits TRBJ2-7 better. Germline CDR1 and CDR2: SGHRS and YFSETQ. CDR3 size: 14 residues.

V gene TRBV29-1 combines with J gene TRBJ2-3; TRBD1 is a possible D gene (6 bases). Per germline, CDR1 SQVTM and CDR2 ANQGSEA. This CDR3 has 12 amino acids. Trimming cost V 6 bases and J 4 bases, with 11 bases left between them. Written as DNA, the CDR3 is TGCAGCGTAGCAGGACAGCCAGATACGCAGTATTTT. Translation: CSVAGQPDTQYF.

V usage is TRBV11-3 and J usage is TRBJ2-3; D may be TRBD2 (7 bases). V shed 5 bases and J shed 2 bases, with 17 bases lying between them. The germline gives CDR1 SGHNT, CDR2 YENEEA. The CDR3 extends over 16 amino acids. Written as DNA, the CDR3 is TGTGCCAGCAGCCTTGGGGGGGCAGGCTTCACAGATACGCAGTATTTT. It is translated as CASSLGGAGFTDTQYF.

The V call is TRBV6-5, the J call TRBJ1-1; TRBD1 aligns across 7 bases. Germline V lookup: CDR1 MNHEY, CDR2 SVGAGI. Losses at the gene ends were 8 bases for V and 3 bases for J; bases not matched to a gene: 6. CDR3 length: 13 amino acids. The CDR3 bases are TGTGCCAGCGGGGACAGCGCGTACACTGAAGCTTTCTTT. Amino acids: CASGDSAYTEAFF.

This chain uses TRBV15 with TRBJ1-5, with TRBD1 matching 12 bases. Germline CDR1 and CDR2: LNHNV and YYDKDF (reference sequence). J lost 7 bases, V lost 0 bases, and 7 bases had no gene match. This CDR3 region has 17 residues. This CDR3 is CATSRDPRDRGQQPQHF. The CDR3 DNA sequence: TGTGCCACCAGCAGAGATCCGAGGGACAGGGGGCAACAGCCCCAGCATTTT.

Turning to this clone: This sample includes further DNA sequences coding for the same CDR3. The chain uses TRBV18 and TRBJ2-7; a possible D gene is TRBD1 (6 bases). This CDR3 is built from 14 residues. Germline V lookup: CDR1 KGHSH, CDR2 LQKENI. V was pared by 2 bases and J by 0 bases, with 8 bases between. The CDR3 DNA follows: TGTGCCAGCTCACCAGGGACAAGCTCCTACGAGCAGTACTTC. Its protein is CASSPGTSSYEQYF.

This clone was counted a few times. The rearrangement links TRBV5-8 to TRBJ1-1; D is unresolved. Trimming shortened V by 4 bases and J by 1 base, and 14 bases separated the two germline ends. Germline CDR1 reads SGHTS; CDR2 reads YDEGEE. This CDR3 region has 15 residues. The CDR3 DNA sequence: TGTGCCAGCAGCACTTCTTACAGTAAGAACACTGAAGCTTTCTTT. Its translation is CASSTSYSKNTEAFF.

The rearrangement links TRBV18 to TRBJ2-1; 7 nucleotides line up with TRBD1. The CDR3 runs 16 residues. The junction had 8 bases not matched to a gene; V was cut back by 3 bases and J by 3 bases. CDR1 and CDR2 (germline): KGHSH, LQKENI. As DNA, the CDR3 is TGTGCCAGCTCACCCTACCGGGACAGCCTCTACAATGAGCAGTTCTTC. Protein product: CASSPYRDSLYNEQFF.

Only a few counts were recorded for this clone. V gene TRBV6-4 combines with J gene TRBJ1-1, with D perhaps TRBD1 (5 bases). Trimming stripped 5 bases from V and 5 bases from J, with 15 bases between. CDR1 and CDR2 from the germline V gene are MRHNA and SNTAGT. This CDR3 has 14 residues. The CDR3 sequence is CASSPTGYRTEAFF. The CDR3 bases are TGTGCCAGCAGTCCAACAGGCTATCGAACTGAAGCTTTCTTT.

This chain uses TRBV15 with TRBJ1-1; weak D call: TRBD1 (5 bases). This CDR3 contains 17 residues. V gave up 1 base and J gave up 0 bases, with 15 bases separating them. Germline V gene sequence: CDR1 LNHNV, CDR2 YYDKDF (reference sequence). DNA for the CDR3: TGTGCCACCAGCAGAGGAGTTGGCAGGGTCATGAACACTGAAGCTTTCTTT. Its translation is CATSRGVGRVMNTEAFF.

The chain employs TRBV29-1 and TRBJ1-5, with D possibly being TRBD1 (5 bases). The CDR3 covers 12 residues. Germline V gene lookup returns CDR1 SQVTM and CDR2 ANQGSEA. The germline V and J ends were trimmed by 5 bases and 6 bases, with 11 bases remaining between them. The DNA for the CDR3 is TGCAGCGTTTCCGGGGGGGGTCAGCCCCAGCATTTT. Its translation: CSVSGGGQPQHF. Drawing the rest from reference TRBV29-1 and TRBJ1-5, the complete variable domain is SAVISQKPSRDICQRGTSLTIQCQVDSQVTMMFWYRQQPGQSLTLIATANQGSEATYESGFVIDKFPISRPNLTFSTLTVSNMSPEDSSIYLCSVSGGGQPQHFGDGTRLSIL.

The V and J genes are TRBV15 and TRBJ2-5, with D perhaps TRBD1 (5 bases). The V gene lost 3 bases and the J gene lost 5 bases, with 22 bases spanning the gap. The CDR3 consists of 17 residues. CDR1 is LNHNV and CDR2 is YYDKDF in the germline V gene (reference sequence). In DNA, the CDR3 is TGTGCCACCAGCAGTCCTATAGGGCCAGGGCTCGAGGAGACCCAGTACTTC. It translates to CATSSPIGPGLEETQYF.

CDR3 nucleotide sequence: TGCGCCAGCAGCCAAGAGATTAGCGGGAGGGATGAGCAGTTCTTC. Amino acid sequence: CASSQEISGRDEQFF. The chain carries TRBV4-1 and TRBJ2-1; 11 bases line up with TRBD2. With 0 bases clipped from V and 8 bases from J, the junction kept 3 bases outside the gene matches. Germline CDR1 MGHRA, CDR2 YSYEKL. The CDR3 totals 15 residues.

The CDR3 is CASSLQTSRETQYF. As DNA, the CDR3 is TGTGCCAGCAGCTTACAGACTAGCAGGGAGACCCAGTACTTC. The V call is TRBV7-2, the J call TRBJ2-5; 7 positions agree with TRBD2. With 2 bases clipped from V and 5 bases from J, the junction kept 5 bases outside the gene matches. The germline V gene encodes CDR1 SGHTA and CDR2 FQGNSA. The CDR3 sequence is 14 residues long.

V usage is TRBV19 and J usage is TRBJ2-1, with TRBD2 matching over 9 bases. V trimming: 4 bases; J trimming: 0 bases; junction bases outside the gene matches: 4. CDR3 length: 16 residues. Germline-derived CDR1 and CDR2 are LNHDA and SQIVND (reference sequence). The CDR3 nucleotides are TGTGCCAGTAGTACCGATAGCGGGGGCTCCTACAATGAGCAGTTCTTC. Amino acid sequence: CASSTDSGGSYNEQFF.

This clone was picked up a small number of times. The gene calls are TRBV7-2 and TRBJ2-7; D might be TRBD1 (6 bases). The CDR3 has 16 amino acids. Trimming left V 5 bases short and J 0 bases short, with 17 bases between. The germline V gene encodes CDR1 SGHTA and CDR2 FQGNSA. The CDR3 sequence is CASSRDRSSSSYEQYF. In DNA form, the CDR3 reads TGTGCCAGCAGCCGAGACAGGTCCTCGAGCTCCTACGAGCAGTACTTC.

The J gene is TRBJ1-2, the V gene TRBV27; TRBD1 is a possible D gene (6 bases). In germline, CDR1 is MNHEY, CDR2 SMNVEV (reference sequence). V was trimmed by 4 bases and J by 7 bases, leaving 13 bases between them. This CDR3 region has 13 residues. The CDR3 DNA sequence: TGTGCCAGCAGTTATACAGGGCGTCCTGGCTACACCTTC. Protein sequence: CASSYTGRPGYTF.

J is TRBJ1-1 and V is TRBV5-1; D unclear. Germline CDR1 reads SGHRS; CDR2 reads YFSETQ. Trimming removed 4 bases from V and 3 bases from J, with 19 bases in between. CDR3 length: 16 amino acids. The CDR3 loop is CASSRGDQAWDTEAFF. The CDR3 bases are TGCGCCAGCAGCCGGGGAGATCAGGCGTGGGACACTGAAGCTTTCTTT.